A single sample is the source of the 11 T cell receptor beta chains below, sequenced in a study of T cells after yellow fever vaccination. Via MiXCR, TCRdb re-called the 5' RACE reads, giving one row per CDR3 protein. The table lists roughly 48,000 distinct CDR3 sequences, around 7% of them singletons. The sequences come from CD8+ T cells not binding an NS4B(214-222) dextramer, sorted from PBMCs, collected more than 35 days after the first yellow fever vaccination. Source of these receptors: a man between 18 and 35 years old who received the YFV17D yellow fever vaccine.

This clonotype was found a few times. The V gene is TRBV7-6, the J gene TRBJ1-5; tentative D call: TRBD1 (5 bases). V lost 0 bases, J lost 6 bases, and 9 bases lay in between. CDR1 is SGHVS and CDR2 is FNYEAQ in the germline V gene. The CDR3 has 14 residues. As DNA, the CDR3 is TGTGCCAGCAGCTTAGCAGGTGGGGCTCAGCCCCAGCATTTT. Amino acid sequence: CASSLAGGAQPQHF.

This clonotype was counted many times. CDR3 protein: CASSGFPWDLAKNIQYF. DNA of the CDR3: TGTGCCAGCAGTGGGTTCCCATGGGATTTGGCCAAAAACATTCAGTACTTC. The rearrangement links TRBV6-1 to TRBJ2-4; D is ambiguous. In germline, CDR1 is MNHNS, CDR2 SASEGT. Trimming removed 4 bases from V and 1 base from J, with 17 bases in between. The CDR3 loop spans 17 amino acids.

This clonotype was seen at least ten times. The CDR3 loop is CSASGSDYITEAFF. The CDR3 nucleotides are TGCAGTGCTAGCGGATCAGATTACATCACTGAAGCTTTCTTT. The chain recombines TRBV20-1 with TRBJ1-1; D remains ambiguous. This CDR3 has 14 amino acids. The V end was cut by 3 bases, the J end by 4 bases, with 15 bases between. Germline V lookup: CDR1 DFQATT, CDR2 SNEGSKA (reference sequence).

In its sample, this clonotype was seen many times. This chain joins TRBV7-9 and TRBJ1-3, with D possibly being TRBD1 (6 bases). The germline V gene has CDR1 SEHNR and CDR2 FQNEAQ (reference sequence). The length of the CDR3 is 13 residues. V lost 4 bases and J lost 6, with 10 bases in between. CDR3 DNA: TGTGCCAGCAGCTACGGACAGCCAAACACCATATATTTT. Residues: CASSYGQPNTIYF. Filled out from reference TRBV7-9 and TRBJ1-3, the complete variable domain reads DTGVSQNPRHKITKRGQNVTFRCDPISEHNRLYWYRQTLGQGPEFLTYFQNEAQLEKSRLLSDRFSAERPKGSFSTLEIQRTEQGDSAMYLCASSYGQPNTIYFGEGSWLTVV.

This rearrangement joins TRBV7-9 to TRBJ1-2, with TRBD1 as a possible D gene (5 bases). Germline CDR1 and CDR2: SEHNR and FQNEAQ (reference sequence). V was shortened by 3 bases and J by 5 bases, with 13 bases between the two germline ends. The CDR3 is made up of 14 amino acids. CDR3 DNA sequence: TGTGCCAGCAGCTTGATAGGGGACGGTTATGGCTACACCTTC. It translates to CASSLIGDGYGYTF.

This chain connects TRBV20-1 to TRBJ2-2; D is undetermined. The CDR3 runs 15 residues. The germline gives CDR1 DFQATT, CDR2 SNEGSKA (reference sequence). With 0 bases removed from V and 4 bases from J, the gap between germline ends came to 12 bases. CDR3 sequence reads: CSAREFTQSTGELFF. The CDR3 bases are TGCAGTGCTAGAGAGTTCACTCAGAGCACCGGGGAGCTGTTTTTT.

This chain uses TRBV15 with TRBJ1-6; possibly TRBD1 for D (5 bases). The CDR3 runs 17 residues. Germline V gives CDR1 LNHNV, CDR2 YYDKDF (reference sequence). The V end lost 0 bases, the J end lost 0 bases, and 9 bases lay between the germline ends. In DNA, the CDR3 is TGTGCCACCAGCAGAGATCGGGGGAGCTCCTATAATTCACCCCTCCACTTT. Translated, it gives CATSRDRGSSYNSPLHF.

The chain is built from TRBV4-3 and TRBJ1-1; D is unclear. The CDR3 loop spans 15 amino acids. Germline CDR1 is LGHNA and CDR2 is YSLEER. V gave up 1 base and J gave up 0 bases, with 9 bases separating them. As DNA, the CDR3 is TGCGCCAGCAGCCAAGCTGAACGGATGAACACTGAAGCTTTCTTT. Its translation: CASSQAERMNTEAFF.

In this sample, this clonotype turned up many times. CDR3: CASSDWGRDQYF. The CDR3 bases are TGTGCCAGCAGTGATTGGGGTAGGGATCAGTACTTC. The chain recombines TRBV2 with TRBJ2-4; D gene ambiguous. Deletions cut 3 bases from V and 12 bases from J, with 12 bases between. The CDR3 consists of 12 residues. In germline, CDR1 is SNHLY, CDR2 FYNNEI.

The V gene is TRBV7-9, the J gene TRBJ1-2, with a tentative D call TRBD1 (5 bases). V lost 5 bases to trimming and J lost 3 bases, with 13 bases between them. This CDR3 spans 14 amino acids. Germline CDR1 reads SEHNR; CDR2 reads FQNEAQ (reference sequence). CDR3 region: CASSLPGGYYGYTF. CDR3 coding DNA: TGTGCCAGCAGCCTTCCTGGGGGGTACTATGGCTACACCTTC.

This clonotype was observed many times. The CDR3 spells CATRERGVQETQYF. CDR3 coding DNA: TGCGCCACCCGCGAGCGGGGGGTTCAAGAGACCCAGTACTTC. The V and J genes are TRBV10-2 and TRBJ2-5; 9 nucleotides align to TRBD2. Unmatched junction bases numbered 8, after V lost 10 bases and J lost 2 bases. Germline V gene data show CDR1 as WSHSY and CDR2 as SAAADI. The CDR3 extends over 14 amino acids.